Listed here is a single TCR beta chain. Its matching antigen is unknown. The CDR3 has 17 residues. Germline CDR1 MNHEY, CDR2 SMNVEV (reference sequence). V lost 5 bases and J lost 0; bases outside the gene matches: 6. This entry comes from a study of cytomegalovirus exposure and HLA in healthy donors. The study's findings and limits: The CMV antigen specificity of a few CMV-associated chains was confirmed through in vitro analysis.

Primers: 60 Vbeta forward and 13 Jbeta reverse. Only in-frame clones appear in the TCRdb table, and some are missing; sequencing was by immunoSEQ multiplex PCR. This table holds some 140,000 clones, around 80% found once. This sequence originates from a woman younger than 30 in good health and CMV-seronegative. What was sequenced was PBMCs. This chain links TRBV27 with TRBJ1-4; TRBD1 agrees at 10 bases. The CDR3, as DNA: TGTGCCAGCAGTAGGGACAGGGGATTTGCAACTAATGAAAAACTGTTTTTT. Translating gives CASSRDRGFATNEKLFF. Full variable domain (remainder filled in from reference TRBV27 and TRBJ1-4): EAQVTQNPRYLITVTGKKLTVTCSQNMNHEYMSWYRQDPGLGLRQIYYSMNVEVTDKGDVPEGYKVSRKEKRNFPLILESPSPNQTSLYFCASSRDRGFATNEKLFFGSGTQLSVL.